This TCR beta chain came from a study of CD8 T cells in Susac syndrome. The CDR3 totals 13 residues. Trimming stripped 8 bases from V and 0 bases from J, with 10 bases between. CDR1 is MNHEY, CDR2 SVGEGT, per germline. RNA amounts of roughly 0.45 to 1 ug underwent reverse transcription with random hexamers. Coverage of TCR beta CDR3 amplification by immunoSEQ multiplex PCR extended to 54 Vbeta and 13 Jbeta. TCRdb re-called the immunoSEQ multiplex PCR reads with MiXCR, one entry per CDR3 protein. This table holds about 160,000 distinct CDR3 sequences, about 91% found once. The V gene is TRBV6-2 or TRBV6-3, the J gene TRBJ1-2; unclear D gene. This clonotype was sampled from a human donor in good health. Sequenced: CD4+ T cells from PBMCs. As DNA, the CDR3 is TGTGCCAGCGGCGACGGTTCTAACTATGGCTACACCTTC. Its translation: CASGDGSNYGYTF.